A single sample gave rise to the 24 T cell receptor beta chains below, sequenced in a study of CD8+CD57+ T cells in acquired aplastic anemia (dated by TCRdb to 2016 to 2019). The listed sequencing device is Illumina HiSeq 2000. Profiling of TCR beta VDJ combinations and CDR3 sequences used genomic DNA as the template. TCRdb redid the processing of the public reads, applying fastp at Q25 and MiXCR, and retained in-frame beta chains. Under each unique CDR3 protein, matching rows form one entry showing the most common genes and DNA. This sample has about 100,000 distinct CDR3 sequences in its table, and roughly 51% of those were observed once. The top ten clonotypes cover about a third of the sample. Material for sequencing was sorted CD4+, CD8+, or CD8+CD57+ T cells (not recorded which) from PBMCs. These TCRs come from a human donor in good health, serving as a control.

The V and J genes are TRBV10-3 and TRBJ1-2, with TRBD1 as a possible D gene (6 bases). The CDR3 has 15 residues. The germline V and J ends were trimmed by 3 bases and 5 bases, with 16 bases remaining between them. The V gene's germline CDR1 is ENHRY and CDR2 SYGVKD. The CDR3 reads CAISDPQGLNYGYTF. CDR3 sequence (DNA): TGTGCCATCAGTGATCCCCAGGGGTTGAATTATGGCTACACCTTC.

This clonotype was detected ten times or more. V usage is TRBV12-3 or TRBV12-4 and J usage is TRBJ1-1; TRBD1 matches 10 bases. This CDR3 is built from 15 residues. V lost 5 bases and J lost 0; bases outside the gene matches: 3. This CDR3 is CASSRQGALNTEAFF. The CDR3 DNA reads TGTGCCAGCAGTCGACAGGGGGCCTTGAACACTGAAGCTTTCTTT.

The J gene is TRBJ1-2, the V gene TRBV25-1; D remains unclear. The CDR3 is made up of 13 amino acids. The ends were cut back, 3 bases at V and 0 bases at J, with 5 bases in the middle. Germline CDR1 MGHDK, CDR2 SYGVNS. In nucleotides, the CDR3 is TGTGCCAGCAGTGACGGTGCTAACTATGGCTACACCTTC. It encodes CASSDGANYGYTF.

This clonotype was observed a single time. The J gene is TRBJ2-7, the V gene TRBV2, with a possible D match to TRBD1 (6 bases). CDR1 and CDR2 (germline): SNHLY, FYNNEI. The CDR3 extends over 16 amino acids. The V gene lost 0 bases and the J gene lost 2 bases, with 14 bases spanning the gap. CDR3 nucleotide sequence: TGTGCCAGCAGTGAAGCAACAGGGCGACCACCCTACGAGCAGTACTTC. Translated, it gives CASSEATGRPPYEQYF.

The rearrangement joins TRBV19 to TRBJ2-7; D may be TRBD2 (6 bases). The CDR3 length is 15 residues. Trimming took off 4 bases at V and 7 bases at J, with 20 bases between the two ends. Germline CDR1 reads LNHDA; CDR2 reads SQIVND (reference sequence). CDR3 nucleotides: TGTGCCAGTAGTAAGGCCCCGGGACTGCTTTTGGAGCAGTACGTC. Amino acid sequence: CASSKAPGLLLEQYV.

This clonotype was seen repeatedly, ten times or more. This chain joins TRBV25-1 and TRBJ2-7; no reliable D call. This CDR3 has 16 residues. Germline CDR1 is MGHDK and CDR2 is SYGVNS. V was cut by 9 bases and J by 3 bases, with 24 bases left in between. This CDR3 is CARSLRGRNLNYEQYF. CDR3 bases: TGTGCCAGAAGCCTCCGAGGACGGAACCTTAACTACGAGCAGTACTTC.

The chain employs TRBV9 and TRBJ1-4; D is ambiguous. The CDR3 runs 15 residues. Germline CDR1 SGDLS, CDR2 YYNGEE. With 7 bases removed from V and 0 bases from J, the gap between germline ends came to 13 bases. The CDR3 DNA reads TGTGCCAGCGGGGTTGGGGATGCAACTAATGAAAAACTGTTTTTT. Its protein is CASGVGDATNEKLFF.

This chain joins TRBV6-1 and TRBJ1-2; D gene uncertain. CDR1 and CDR2 from the germline V gene are MNHNS and SASEGT. The CDR3 length is 14 residues. V lost 1 base and J 4 bases, leaving 10 bases between the germline ends. DNA of the CDR3: TGTGCCAGCAGTGAAGGCTGGATGTTCTATGGCTACACCTTC. Translated: CASSEGWMFYGYTF.

Points on this clonotype: One junction end does not reproduce the germline sequence, and a read error may be involved. The rearrangement joins TRBV7-2 to TRBJ2-7; D could derive from TRBD1 or TRBD2 (7 bases each). This CDR3 has 14 amino acids. The germline V gene has CDR1 SGHTA and CDR2 FQGNSA. The CDR3 protein is CSAQGQRGSYEQYF. For the CDR3, the DNA is TGCAGCGCCCAGGGACAGCGGGGATCCTACGAGCAGTACTTC.

This clonotype has a handful of counts. The J gene is TRBJ1-1, the V gene TRBV27, with D tentatively TRBD1 (5 bases). The CDR3 sequence is 13 residues long. Trimming took 0 bases from V and 6 from J, leaving 8 bases between them. The germline CDR1 and CDR2 sequences are MNHEY and SMNVEV (reference sequence). This CDR3 reads CASSLSGLSEAFF. The CDR3 DNA sequence: TGTGCCAGCAGTTTATCGGGACTTTCTGAAGCTTTCTTT.

The sample holds many counts of this clonotype. V usage is TRBV7-2 and J usage is TRBJ2-7; 12 nucleotides align to TRBD2. J lost 4 bases, V lost 5 bases, and 6 bases had no gene match. In germline, CDR1 is SGHTA, CDR2 FQGNSA. The CDR3 runs to 15 residues. The DNA of the CDR3 is TGTGCCAGCAGCCGACCACTAGCGGGGGGTTACGAGCAGTACTTC. It specifies CASSRPLAGGYEQYF. Together with reference TRBV7-2 and TRBJ2-7, the CDR3 gives the full variable domain: GAGVSQSPSNKVTEKGKDVELRCDPISGHTALYWYRQSLGQGLEFLIYFQGNSAPDKSGLPSDRFSAERTGGSVSTLTIQRTQQEDSAVYLCASSRPLAGGYEQYFGPGTRLTVT.

The chain joins TRBV25-1 to TRBJ2-1, with D perhaps being TRBD1 or TRBD2 (5 bases each). The germline V and J ends were trimmed by 6 bases and 10 bases, with 22 bases remaining between them. This CDR3 region has 15 residues. Germline assignment: CDR1 MGHDK and CDR2 SYGVNS. CDR3 region: CASSLAGGGGYEQFF. The CDR3 DNA is TGTGCCAGCAGCTTGGCCGGTGGGGGTGGCTACGAGCAGTTCTTC.

This clonotype was observed a single time. V and J are TRBV13 and TRBJ1-2; TRBD1 aligns across 10 bases. The CDR3 has 15 amino acids. Germline-derived CDR1 and CDR2 are PRHDT and FYEKMQ (reference sequence). Trimming took 6 bases from V and 4 from J; bases not matched to a gene: 8. CDR3 region: CASRASGTGVYGYTF. CDR3 DNA sequence: TGTGCCAGCAGAGCCTCCGGGACAGGGGTCTATGGCTACACCTTC.

This clonotype was recorded a few times. The conserved final phenylalanine or tryptophan is absent from the CDR3, which likely points to a read error. It is unclear where the CDR3 begins or ends on the DNA, so no DNA is shown, and the CDR3 is as TCRdb lists it. The chain joins TRBV10-2 to TRBJ2-1; TRBD2 is the table's D call and was not checked against the DNA. In germline, CDR1 is WSHSY, CDR2 SAAADI. The CDR3 has 14 residues if both end residues are counted. The CDR3 loop reads CASSESASGGASTV.

This clonotype was seen a handful of times. This sequence joins TRBV10-3 and TRBJ1-3, with 7 bases lining up with TRBD1. With 6 bases clipped from V and 3 bases from J, the junction kept 11 bases outside the gene matches. Germline V gives CDR1 ENHRY, CDR2 SYGVKD. This CDR3 region has 16 residues. The CDR3 sequence: CAIRGTVPRDGNTIYF. Written as DNA, the CDR3 is TGTGCCATCAGAGGGACAGTACCTCGTGATGGAAACACCATATATTTT.

This chain connects TRBV10-3 to TRBJ1-2, with D unclear. This CDR3 region has 12 residues. V gave up 2 bases and J gave up 3 bases, with 4 bases separating them. Per the germline V gene, CDR1 is ENHRY and CDR2 is SYGVKD. Here the CDR3 DNA reads TGTGCCATCAGTGAGGGTGACTATGGCTACACCTTC. Translating gives CAISEGDYGYTF.

The chain is built from TRBV29-1 and TRBJ1-2, with 8 bases aligning to TRBD1. The CDR3 totals 14 residues. J was trimmed by 8 bases and V by 6 bases; bases with no gene match: 14. CDR1 and CDR2 (germline): SQVTM, ANQGSEA. CDR3 DNA sequence: TGCAGCGTGACCATGACAGGGGATGCGTACGGCTACACCTTC. This translates into CSVTMTGDAYGYTF.

A single count supports this clonotype. V gene TRBV5-1 combines with J gene TRBJ2-5; D remains unclear. The CDR3 is 12 residues long. V was cut by 4 bases and J by 5 bases, with 9 bases left in between. Germline V gene lookup returns CDR1 SGHRS and CDR2 YFSETQ. The CDR3 region is CASSDGRETQYF. In DNA, the CDR3 is TGCGCCAGCAGCGACGGAAGGGAGACCCAGTACTTC.

This clonotype came up many times. The chain recombines TRBV7-6 with TRBJ2-1; a possible D gene is TRBD1 (5 bases). Germline values: CDR1 SGHVS, CDR2 FNYEAQ. Trimming pared 0 bases from V and 10 bases from J, leaving 7 bases between. The CDR3 runs to 12 residues. CDR3 nucleotide sequence: TGTGCCAGCAGCTTAGCTTCAGGGGAGCAGTTCTTC. Amino acid sequence: CASSLASGEQFF.

The V and J genes are TRBV2 and TRBJ2-5; the match to TRBD2 covers 8 bases. The V gene's germline CDR1 is SNHLY and CDR2 FYNNEI. The CDR3 length is 15 residues. After removal of 4 bases from V and 5 bases from J, the junction contained 9 bases not matched to a gene. CDR3 nucleotide sequence: TGTGCCAGCAGTGGTGTTGGCGGGGGGAGGGAGACCCAGTACTTC. This gives the protein CASSGVGGGRETQYF.

In its sample, this clonotype was seen a few times. The V gene is TRBV27, the J gene TRBJ1-1; the D gene is possibly TRBD1 (6 bases). The CDR3 length is 13 residues. V dropped 0 bases and J dropped 11 bases, with 13 bases sitting between them. Germline CDR1 reads MNHEY; CDR2 reads SMNVEV (reference sequence). The CDR3 nucleotides read TGTGCCAGCAGTTTATCGGCAGGGGACCTGGCTTTCTTT. Translating gives CASSLSAGDLAFF.

The chain carries TRBV11-1 and TRBJ2-1; no definite D call. Between the trimmed V and J ends, which lost 5 bases and 6 bases, there was a span of 8 bases. The length of the CDR3 is 12 residues. CDR1 SGHAT and CDR2 FQDESV come from the germline V gene (reference sequence). The CDR3, as DNA: TGTGCCAGCAGCCAACATAGCAATGAGCAGTTCTTC. It encodes CASSQHSNEQFF.

This clonotype showed up many times. The gene calls are TRBV19 and TRBJ1-4; D remains ambiguous. In germline, CDR1 is LNHDA, CDR2 SQIVND (reference sequence). The CDR3 sequence is 12 residues long. Trimming took off 10 bases at V and 0 bases at J, with 6 bases between the two ends. The CDR3 DNA is TGTGCCACGTCTGCAACTAATGAAAAACTGTTTTTT. Translation: CATSATNEKLFF.

This clonotype was observed at least ten times. This chain joins TRBV14 and TRBJ2-7, with D maybe TRBD1 (5 bases). The ends were cut back, 1 base at V and 7 bases at J, with 8 bases in the middle. Per the germline V gene, CDR1 is SGHDN and CDR2 is FVKESK. The length of the CDR3 is 12 residues. The CDR3 DNA reads TGTGCCAGCAGCCAAGGGACACCAGAGCAGTACTTC. Amino acid sequence: CASSQGTPEQYF.